The T cell receptor beta chain described here comes from a study of blood T cell repertoires in COVID-19. As for the study in general: The analysed material was cDNA or gDNA that came from T cells, B-cell-depleted T cells, or PBMCs.

The CDR3 consists of 12 residues. Trimming cost V 1 base and J 9 bases, with 7 bases left between them. The germline gives CDR1 MNHNS, CDR2 SASEGT. In the authors' methods: The assay estimated nucleated cells by amplifying reference gene primers. The assay was immunoSEQ multiplex PCR, and TCRdb's table has in-frame clones only and misses some. V, J and clone size were drawn from that table, and D and trimming were deduced from the DNA. The sample contains 330,000 or so clones, approximately 89% of which appear only once. J is TRBJ1-5 and V is TRBV6-1; D unresolved. The receptor was isolated from a woman aged 55-75 years with COVID-19, enrolled during active disease. The source material was peripheral blood. As DNA, the CDR3 is TGTGCCAGCAGTGAAGGAGAACGGCCCCAGCATTTT. Translating gives CASSEGERPQHF.